The 4 T cell receptor beta chains in this list originate from one sample, sequenced in a study of T cell repertoires in cytomegalovirus infection. These receptors have no identified antigens. Each CDR3 protein is one row after TCRdb ran MiXCR on the reads. The profile shows approximately 590,000 distinct CDR3 sequences, almost 40% of them singletons. The source material was cultured PBMCs, sampled from culture after CMV antigen stimulation. These receptors all stem from a human donor in good health (CMV status not recorded). Some clones in this sample may be carry-over from other donors' samples.

For this clonotype: A read error is likely, as this CDR3 ends without the conserved phenylalanine or tryptophan. V and J are TRBV7-2 and TRBJ2-1; weak D call: TRBD2 (5 bases). The CDR3 is made up of 14 amino acids. The germline CDR1 and CDR2 sequences are SGHTA and FQGNSA. V lost 0 bases and J 9 bases, leaving 12 bases between the germline ends. In DNA, the CDR3 is TGTGCCAGCAGCTTAGCGGACTCCCTCGGTGAGCAGTTCTTA. As protein: CASSLADSLGEQFL.

This clonotype was observed a handful of times. This chain uses TRBV6-2 or TRBV6-3 with TRBJ2-2; 7 positions agree with TRBD2. V dropped 2 bases and J dropped 2; count of bases not matched to a gene: 2. This CDR3 is 15 amino acids long. Germline CDR1 reads MNHEY; CDR2 reads SVGEGT. The CDR3 bases are TGTGCCAGCAGTTACCGACTAGCTAACACCGGGGAGCTGTTTTTT. Translation: CASSYRLANTGELFF.

V and J are TRBV4-1 and TRBJ2-3; 9 nucleotides agree with TRBD2. J gave up 0 bases and V 3 bases, and 7 bases lay outside the gene matches. The CDR3 is made up of 17 amino acids. Germline CDR1 and CDR2: MGHRA and YSYEKL. The CDR3 sequence: CASSQPSGKGSTDTQYF. CDR3 sequence (DNA): TGCGCCAGCAGCCAGCCTAGCGGGAAGGGTAGCACAGATACGCAGTATTTT.

This clonotype came up a few times. The rearrangement joins TRBV5-1 to TRBJ2-2, with D unclear. CDR1 is SGHRS and CDR2 is YFSETQ in the germline V gene. The CDR3 covers 15 residues. With 0 bases removed from V and 4 bases from J, the gap between germline ends came to 10 bases. The DNA of the CDR3 is TGCGCCAGCAGCTTGGAGGCCGCCCGCACCGGGGAGCTGTTTTTT. Protein: CASSLEAARTGELFF.